This TCR beta chain emerged from a study of blood T cell repertoires in COVID-19. Study overall: Samples came from the United States, Italy and Spain, spanning acute and convalescent COVID-19. The cDNA or gDNA used as material had been derived from T cells, B-cell-depleted T cells, or PBMCs.

Clones were sequenced by immunoSEQ multiplex PCR, and TCRdb holds only the in-frame ones, with some missing. The sample carries 200,000 to 250,000 clones, 87% recorded once. The V gene end was trimmed by 0 bases and the J gene end by 7 bases; junction bases not matched to a gene: 6. The CDR3 is 16 amino acids. Germline CDR1 is LNHNV and CDR2 is YYDKDF (reference sequence). Sequenced: peripheral blood. This chain links TRBV15 with TRBJ1-5; 10 nucleotides match TRBD1. The clonotype comes from a young woman who had recovered from COVID-19. The CDR3 spells CATSREGQGIRQPQHF. The CDR3 bases are TGTGCCACCAGCAGAGAGGGACAGGGGATACGGCAGCCCCAGCATTTT.